The present T cell receptor (beta chain) was sequenced within a study of cytomegalovirus exposure and HLA in healthy donors. The PCR had 60 Vbeta and 13 Jbeta primers. Produced via immunoSEQ multiplex PCR; TCRdb's table is partial and in-frame only. Of approximately 190,000 clones in the sample, around four fifths are singletons; the top ten hold about 0.84%. Whole-study findings and limits: Earlier analysis looked at TCR beta V segments, and most were productive about 90% or about 30% of the time. Published work reported that the classifier diagnosed cytomegalovirus status with high specificity and sensitivity. Apparent HLA restriction characterized most CMV-associated TCR beta chains in a later analysis. Later on, an analysis found that several of the most significant clusters appeared to be linked to common viral pathogens, which included parvovirus B19.

Only one count was recorded for this clone. Its cognate antigen is unknown. J gave up 6 bases and V 4 bases, and 10 bases lay outside the gene matches. Germline assignment: CDR1 SGHNT and CDR2 YYREEE (reference sequence). The length of the CDR3 is 16 residues. The TCR was taken from a woman aged 18-29 years in good health and CMV-seronegative. Sequenced material: PBMCs. J is TRBJ2-2 and V is TRBV5-4; 9 bases map to TRBD1. CDR3 in amino acids: CASSVAGTGFAGELFF. The CDR3 DNA sequence: TGTGCCAGCAGCGTAGCCGGGACAGGGTTCGCCGGGGAGCTGTTTTTT.